This T cell receptor beta chain was documented in a study of post-analysis software for immune sequencing data (dated by TCRdb to the mid-2010s). Broadly, across the study: Disease courses on record covered relapsing-remitting, secondary progressive and progressive-relapsing multiple sclerosis, though some patients had no subtype annotation. A subset of samples was prepared in parallel using single-end sample barcoding, then pooled and co-amplified after Illumina adapter ligation. Patient repertoires were compared against about a dozen previously published healthy control repertoires from donors aged roughly 6 to 28 years.

In the case of this clonotype: The target of this receptor is not known. Base quality data are lacking; no much larger clone is found one base away.

The library was prepared using PCR. Sequencing took place on an Illumina HiSeq 2500. To reduce PCR and sequencing biases, unique molecular identifiers were built into the TCR beta cDNA libraries. Roughly 0.5 million cDNA molecules were obtained per 1 to 10 million input T cells, so each molecule approximated one T cell. The same protocol used for the earlier healthy control dataset was applied to prepare and sequence the patient libraries. Within a given batch, samples were prepared together, multiplexed and sequenced on the same HiSeq lane. In the authors' own workflow: Raw barcoded reads were processed with MIGEC, discarding single-read molecular identifier groups before consensus assembly and CDR3 extraction. Clonotype tables were post-analysed with VDJtools, normalizing diversity by down-sampling all datasets to the smallest sample size. In repertoire overlap clustering, CDR3 amino acid sequences, but not nucleotide sequences, were matched to correct batch-related cross-sample contamination. TCRdb redid the processing of the public reads, applying fastp at Q25 and MiXCR, and retained in-frame beta chains. CDR3 protein duplicates are merged, each entry listing the most common genes and DNA. TCRdb's processing, not the authors', yielded these V and J calls. The sample table contains about 810,000 distinct CDR3 sequences; only one count was recorded for under 70% of them. Of the sample, about 4.5% is held by the ten largest clones.

To demonstrate the VDJtools post-analysis software, the study profiled TCR beta repertoires from the peripheral blood of some 13 young patients with multiple sclerosis. The multiple sclerosis patients were children and adolescents between roughly 6 and 17 years of age. The paper as a whole reports these results and caveats: Roughly 5 TRBV segments, including TRBV5-6, TRBV5-1 and TRBV20-1, were significantly more frequent in patients than controls. Strong co-clustering of samples prepared in the same batch was shown by direct clustering with F measure, prompting a batch-effect correction. Multiple sclerosis patients had significantly lower normalized Chao1 diversity than controls, a result that suggests substantial peripheral T-cell clonal expansion. The multiple sclerosis patient group was slightly younger than the control group.

The germline V gene gives CDR1 as SQVTM and CDR2 as ANQGSEA. The CDR3 measures 12 amino acids from cysteine to phenylalanine. The retained sequence is limited to the CDR3, 36 bases, with the frame set at the first base. V lost 7 bases and J lost 3 bases; the stretch between them is 13 bases long. The rearrangement joined TRBV29-1 to TRBJ2-7; the best D guess is TRBD2, with 6 bases matching. The receptor was isolated from a girl aged 10-17 years with multiple sclerosis. The source material was blood. The CDR3 is CSAKGLGYEQYF. The DNA is as follows: TGCAGCGCCAAGGGACTGGGCTACGAGCAGTACTTC.